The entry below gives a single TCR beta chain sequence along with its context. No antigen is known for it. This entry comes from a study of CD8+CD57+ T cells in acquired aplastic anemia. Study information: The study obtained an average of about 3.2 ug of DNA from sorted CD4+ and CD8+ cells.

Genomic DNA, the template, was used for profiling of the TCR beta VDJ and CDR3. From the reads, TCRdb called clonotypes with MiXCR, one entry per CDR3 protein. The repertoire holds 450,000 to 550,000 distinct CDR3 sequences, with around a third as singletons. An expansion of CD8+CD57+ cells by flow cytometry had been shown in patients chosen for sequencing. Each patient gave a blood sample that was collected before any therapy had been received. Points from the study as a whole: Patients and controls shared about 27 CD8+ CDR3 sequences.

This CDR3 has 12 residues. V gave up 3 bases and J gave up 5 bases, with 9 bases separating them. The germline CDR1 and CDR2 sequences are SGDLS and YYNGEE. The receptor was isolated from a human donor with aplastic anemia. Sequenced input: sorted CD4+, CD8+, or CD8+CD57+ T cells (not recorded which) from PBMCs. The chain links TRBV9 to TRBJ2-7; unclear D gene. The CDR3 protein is CASSEGTDEQYF. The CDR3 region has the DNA TGTGCCAGCAGCGAGGGAACCGACGAGCAGTACTTC.